The following is a T cell receptor beta chain sequence with its context. The antigen remains undetermined. The data were obtained in a study of cytomegalovirus exposure and HLA in healthy donors. Study outcomes and limitations: The study carried out a later analysis of TCR beta sequences. It associated approximately 17,000 of them with specific HLA alleles at a false discovery rate of 0.05. Follow-up analysis later connected one missense variant in DCLRE1C with trimming of TCR beta V- and J-genes. About 90% or about 30% of the time was how often most TCR beta V segments were productive, according to an earlier analysis. Three CMV-associated chains proved CMV antigen-specific in vitro.

Researchers ran the PCR with 60 Vbeta and 13 Jbeta primers. The assay was immunoSEQ multiplex PCR, and TCRdb's table has in-frame clones only and misses some. This repertoire comprises about 41,000 clones; its ten largest clones make up approximately 6.2%. Germline lookup yields CDR1 PRHDT and CDR2 FYEKMQ (reference sequence). The CDR3 sequence is 14 residues long. The J segment lost 7 bases and the V segment lost 6 bases, leaving 8 bases of the junction unmatched. The chain joins TRBV13 to TRBJ2-1; 8 nucleotides match TRBD1. This TCR was recovered from a man aged 25 to 45 in good health and CMV-seronegative. The sequenced sample was PBMCs. The CDR3 spells CASRLGQAWNEQFF. Written as DNA, the CDR3 is TGTGCCAGCAGACTGGGACAGGCCTGGAATGAGCAGTTCTTC.